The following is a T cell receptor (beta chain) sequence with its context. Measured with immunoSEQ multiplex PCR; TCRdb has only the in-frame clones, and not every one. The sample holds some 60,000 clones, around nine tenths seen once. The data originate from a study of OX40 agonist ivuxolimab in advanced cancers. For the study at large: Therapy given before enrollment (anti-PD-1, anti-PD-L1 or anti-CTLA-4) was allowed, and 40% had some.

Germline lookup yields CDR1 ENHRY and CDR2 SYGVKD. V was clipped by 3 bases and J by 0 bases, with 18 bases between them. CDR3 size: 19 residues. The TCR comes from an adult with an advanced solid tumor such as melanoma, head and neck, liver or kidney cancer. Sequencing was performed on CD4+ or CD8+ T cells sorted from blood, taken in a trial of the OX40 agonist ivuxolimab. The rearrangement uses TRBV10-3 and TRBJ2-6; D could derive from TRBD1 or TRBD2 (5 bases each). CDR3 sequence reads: CAISEGGWGGSSGANVLTF. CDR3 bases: TGTGCCATCAGTGAAGGCGGGTGGGGCGGAAGCTCTGGGGCCAACGTCCTGACTTTC.